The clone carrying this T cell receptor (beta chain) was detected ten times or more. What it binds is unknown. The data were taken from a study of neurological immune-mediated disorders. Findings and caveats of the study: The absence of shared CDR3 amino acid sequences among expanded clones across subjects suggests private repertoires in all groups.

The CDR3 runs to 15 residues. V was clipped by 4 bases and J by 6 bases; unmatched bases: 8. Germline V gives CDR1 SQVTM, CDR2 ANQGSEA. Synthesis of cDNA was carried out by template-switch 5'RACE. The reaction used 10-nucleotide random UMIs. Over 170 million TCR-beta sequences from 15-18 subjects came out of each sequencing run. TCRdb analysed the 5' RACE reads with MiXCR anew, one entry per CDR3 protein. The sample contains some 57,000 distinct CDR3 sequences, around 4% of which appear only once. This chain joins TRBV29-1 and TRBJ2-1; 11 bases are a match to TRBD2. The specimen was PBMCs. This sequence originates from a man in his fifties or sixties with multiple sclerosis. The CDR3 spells CSVVSSGGARNEQFF. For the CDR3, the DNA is TGCAGCGTTGTAAGTAGCGGGGGGGCCCGCAATGAGCAGTTCTTC.